This T cell receptor (beta chain) was sequenced in a study of CD8+CD57+ T cells in acquired aplastic anemia. General study points: Controls did not differ significantly from patients in CD8+ Simpson's diversity.

The CDR3 is made up of 13 amino acids. V lost 6 bases and J lost 8; bases outside the gene matches: 7. Per germline, CDR1 LNHDA and CDR2 SQIVND (reference sequence). The patients chosen for sequencing had shown expansion of CD8+CD57+ cells (detected by flow cytometry). Genomic DNA served as template for TCR beta VDJ and CDR3 profiling. TCRdb itself ran the reads through MiXCR, one entry per CDR3 protein. In the table there are under 200,000 distinct CDR3 sequences, over 40% of which are singletons. Comment on this clonotype: What it binds is not known.

This rearrangement joins TRBV19 to TRBJ1-2, with TRBD1 identical over 9 bases. The TCR originated in a human donor with aplastic anemia. Sequencing input: sorted CD4+, CD8+, or CD8+CD57+ T cells (not recorded which) from PBMCs. DNA of the CDR3: TGTGCCAGTAGCCTACAGGGGGCGTTAGGCTACACCTTC. Its protein product is CASSLQGALGYTF. Supplemented by reference TRBV19 and TRBJ1-2, the full variable domain reads DGGITQSPKYLFRKEGQNVTLSCEQNLNHDAMYWYRQDPGQGLRLIYYSQIVNDFQKGDIAEGYSVSREKKESFPLTVTSAQKNPTAFYLCASSLQGALGYTFGSGTRLTVV.